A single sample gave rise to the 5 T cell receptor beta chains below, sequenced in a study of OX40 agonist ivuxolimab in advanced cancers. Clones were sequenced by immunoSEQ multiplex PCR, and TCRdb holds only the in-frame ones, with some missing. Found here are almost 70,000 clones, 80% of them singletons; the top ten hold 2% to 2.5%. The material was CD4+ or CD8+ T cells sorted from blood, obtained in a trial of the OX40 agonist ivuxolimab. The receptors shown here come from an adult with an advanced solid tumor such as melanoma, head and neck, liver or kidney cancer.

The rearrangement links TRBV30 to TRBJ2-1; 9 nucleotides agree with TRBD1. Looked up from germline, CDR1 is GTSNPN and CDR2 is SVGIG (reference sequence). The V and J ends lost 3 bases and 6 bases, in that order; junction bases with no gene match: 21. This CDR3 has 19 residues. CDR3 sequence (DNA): TGTGCCTGGAGCCGGGACAGGGAATGGGCTACCGACAAGTTCAATGAGCAGTTCTTC. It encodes CAWSRDREWATDKFNEQFF.

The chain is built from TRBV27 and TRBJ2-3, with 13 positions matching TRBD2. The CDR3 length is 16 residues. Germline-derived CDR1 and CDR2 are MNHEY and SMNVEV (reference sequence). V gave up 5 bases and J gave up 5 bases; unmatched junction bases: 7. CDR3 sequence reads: CASSRLAGGPLDTQYF. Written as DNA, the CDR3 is TGTGCCAGCAGTAGACTAGCGGGAGGACCCCTAGATACGCAGTATTTT.

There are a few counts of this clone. The CDR3 reads CAAGLVSYEQYF. The CDR3 bases are TGTGCCGCGGGACTAGTCTCCTACGAGCAGTACTTC. The rearrangement uses TRBV7-7 and TRBJ2-7, with 8 bases matching TRBD2. The CDR3 sequence is 12 residues long. Germline assignment: CDR1 SSHAT and CDR2 FNYEAQ (reference sequence). After removal of 11 bases from V and 0 bases from J, the junction contained 3 bases not matched to a gene.

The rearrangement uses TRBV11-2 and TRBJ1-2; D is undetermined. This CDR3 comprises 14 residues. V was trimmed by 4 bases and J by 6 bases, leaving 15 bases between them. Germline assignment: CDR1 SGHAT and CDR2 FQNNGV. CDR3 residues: CASSSSVGGDGYTF. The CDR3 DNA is TGTGCCAGCAGCTCTTCAGTGGGTGGAGATGGCTACACCTTC.

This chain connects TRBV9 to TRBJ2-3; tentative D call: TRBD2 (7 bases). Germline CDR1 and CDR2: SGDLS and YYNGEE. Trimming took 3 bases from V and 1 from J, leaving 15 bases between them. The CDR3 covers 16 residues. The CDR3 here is CASSAGDYMRTDTQYF. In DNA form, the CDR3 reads TGTGCCAGCAGCGCAGGGGACTATATGCGCACAGATACGCAGTATTTT.